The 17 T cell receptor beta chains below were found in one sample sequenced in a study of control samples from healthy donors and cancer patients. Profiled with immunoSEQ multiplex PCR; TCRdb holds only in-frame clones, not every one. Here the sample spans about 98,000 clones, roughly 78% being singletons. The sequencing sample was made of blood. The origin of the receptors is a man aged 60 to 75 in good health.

The CDR3 loop is CASSLIGSEGNEQFF. The CDR3 DNA sequence: TGTGCCAGCAGCTTAATAGGAAGCGAGGGAAATGAGCAGTTCTTC. The chain combines TRBV7-3 with TRBJ2-1; D perhaps matches TRBD2 (5 bases). The germline CDR1 and CDR2 sequences are SGHTA and FQGTGA. V shed 1 base and J shed 7 bases, with 14 bases lying between them. The CDR3 has 15 residues.

As DNA, the CDR3 is TGTGCCAGCAGCTCCGCTTGGATATCTGGAAACACCATATATTTT. The encoded protein is CASSSAWISGNTIYF. The chain is built from TRBV7-8 and TRBJ1-3; D is uncertain. Germline loops: CDR1 SGHVS, CDR2 FQNEAQ. CDR3 length equals 15 residues. V lost 4 bases and J lost 1, with 11 bases in between. Looking up the rest from reference TRBV7-8 and TRBJ1-3 gives the full variable domain: GAGVSQSPRYKVAKRGQDVALRCDPISGHVSLFWYQQALGQGPEFLTYFQNEAQLDKSGLPSDRFFAERPEGSVSTLKIQRTQQEDSAVYLCASSSAWISGNTIYFGEGSWLTVV.

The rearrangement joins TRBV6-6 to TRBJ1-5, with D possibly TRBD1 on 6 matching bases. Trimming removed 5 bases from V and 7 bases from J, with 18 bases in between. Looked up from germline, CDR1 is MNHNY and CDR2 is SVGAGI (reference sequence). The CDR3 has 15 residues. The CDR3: CASSQNTGSGQPQHF. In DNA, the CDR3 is TGTGCCAGCAGTCAAAACACAGGGAGTGGACAGCCCCAGCATTTT.

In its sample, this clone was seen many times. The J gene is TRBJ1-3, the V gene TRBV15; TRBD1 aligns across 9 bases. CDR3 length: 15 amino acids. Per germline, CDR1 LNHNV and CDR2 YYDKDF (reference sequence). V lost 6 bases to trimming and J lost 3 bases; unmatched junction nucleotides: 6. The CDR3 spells CATRRDRVLGNTIYF. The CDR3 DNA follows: TGTGCCACCAGGAGGGACAGGGTTCTTGGAAACACCATATATTTT. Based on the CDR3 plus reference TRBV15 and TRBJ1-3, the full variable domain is DAMVIQNPRYQVTQFGKPVTLSCSQTLNHNVMYWYQQKSSQAPKLLFHYYDKDFNNEADTPDNFQSRRPNTSFCFLDIRSPGLGDTAMYLCATRRDRVLGNTIYFGEGSWLTVV.

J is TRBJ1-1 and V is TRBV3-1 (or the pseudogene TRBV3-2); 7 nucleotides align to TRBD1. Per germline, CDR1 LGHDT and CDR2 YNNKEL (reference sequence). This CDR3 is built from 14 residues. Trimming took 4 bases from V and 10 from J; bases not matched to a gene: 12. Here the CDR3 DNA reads TGTGCCAGCAGCCTCCCCGGGACAGAGGGTTCAGCTTTCTTT. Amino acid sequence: CASSLPGTEGSAFF.

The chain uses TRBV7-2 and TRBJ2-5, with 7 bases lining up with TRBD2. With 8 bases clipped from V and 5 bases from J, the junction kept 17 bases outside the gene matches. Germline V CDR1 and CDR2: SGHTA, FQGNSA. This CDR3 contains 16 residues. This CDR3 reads CASSEFLAAGRETQYF. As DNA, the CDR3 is TGTGCCAGCTCCGAGTTCCTAGCGGCAGGGCGGGAGACCCAGTACTTC.

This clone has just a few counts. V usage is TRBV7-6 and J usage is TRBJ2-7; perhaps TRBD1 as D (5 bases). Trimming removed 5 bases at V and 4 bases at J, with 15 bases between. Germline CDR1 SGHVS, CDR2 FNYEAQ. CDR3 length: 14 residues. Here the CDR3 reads CASSPGHKGYEQYF. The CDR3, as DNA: TGTGCCAGCAGCCCCGGACACAAGGGGTACGAGCAGTACTTC. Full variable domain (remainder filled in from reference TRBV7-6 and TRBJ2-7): GAGVSQSPRYKVTKRGQDVALRCDPISGHVSLYWYRQALGQGPEFLTYFNYEAQQDKSGLPNDRFSAERPEGSISTLTIQRTEQRDSAMYRCASSPGHKGYEQYFGPGTRLTVT.

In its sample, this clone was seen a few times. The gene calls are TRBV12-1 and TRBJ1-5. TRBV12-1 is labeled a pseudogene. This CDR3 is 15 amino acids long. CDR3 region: CASTRGDGSNQPQHF. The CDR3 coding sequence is TGTGCCAGCACCCGGGGAGACGGCAGCAATCAGCCCCAGCATTTT.

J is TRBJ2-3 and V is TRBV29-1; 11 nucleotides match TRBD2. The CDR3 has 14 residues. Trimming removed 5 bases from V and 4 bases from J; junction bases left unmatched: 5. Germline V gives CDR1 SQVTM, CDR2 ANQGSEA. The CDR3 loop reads CSVHSGGAADTQYF. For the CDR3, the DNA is TGCAGCGTTCATAGCGGGGGGGCCGCAGATACGCAGTATTTT.

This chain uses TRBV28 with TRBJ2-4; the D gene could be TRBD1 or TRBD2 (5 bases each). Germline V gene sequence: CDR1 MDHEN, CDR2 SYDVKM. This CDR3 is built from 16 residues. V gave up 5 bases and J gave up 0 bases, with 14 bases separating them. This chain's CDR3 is CASSGGGLLAKNIQYF. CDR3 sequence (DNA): TGTGCCAGCAGTGGGGGTGGGCTACTAGCCAAAAACATTCAGTACTTC.

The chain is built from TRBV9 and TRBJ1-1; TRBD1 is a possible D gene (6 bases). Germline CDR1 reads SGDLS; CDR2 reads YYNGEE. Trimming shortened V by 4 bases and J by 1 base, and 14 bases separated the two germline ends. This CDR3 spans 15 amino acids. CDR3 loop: CASSPLTGKNTEAFF. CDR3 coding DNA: TGTGCCAGCAGCCCACTAACAGGGAAGAACACTGAAGCTTTCTTT.

Written as DNA, the CDR3 is TGTGCCAGCAGTGAGCAGGACGGACCCTACGAGCAGTACTTC. This codes for CASSEQDGPYEQYF. The V call is TRBV6-1, the J call TRBJ2-7; no reliable D call. V lost 3 bases, J lost 2 bases, and 11 bases lay in between. This CDR3 spans 14 amino acids. The germline V gene encodes CDR1 MNHNS and CDR2 SASEGT.

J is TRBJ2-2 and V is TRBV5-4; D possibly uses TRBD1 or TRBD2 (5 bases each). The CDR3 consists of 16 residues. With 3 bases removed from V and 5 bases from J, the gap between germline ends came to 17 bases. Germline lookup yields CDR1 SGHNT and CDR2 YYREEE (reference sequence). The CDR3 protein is CASSWDPGRGTGELFF. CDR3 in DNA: TGTGCCAGCAGCTGGGACCCCGGACGAGGGACCGGGGAGCTGTTTTTT.

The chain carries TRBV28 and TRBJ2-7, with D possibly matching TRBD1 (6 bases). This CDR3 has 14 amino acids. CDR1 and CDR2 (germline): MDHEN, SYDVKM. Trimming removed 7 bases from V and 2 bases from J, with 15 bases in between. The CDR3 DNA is TGTGCCAGCATCAAACCCGGGACAACCTACGAGCAGTACTTC. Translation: CASIKPGTTYEQYF.

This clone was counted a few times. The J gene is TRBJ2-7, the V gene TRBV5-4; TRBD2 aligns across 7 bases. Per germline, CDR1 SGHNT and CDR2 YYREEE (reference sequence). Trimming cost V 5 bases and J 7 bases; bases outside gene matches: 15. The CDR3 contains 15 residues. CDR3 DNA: TGTGCCAGCAGTCAAAAGCGGGCTTTGGGGGGGGAGCAGTACTTC. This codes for CASSQKRALGGEQYF. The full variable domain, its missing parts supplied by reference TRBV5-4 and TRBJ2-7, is ETGVTQSPTHLIKTRGQQVTLRCSSQSGHNTVSWYQQALGQGPQFIFQYYREEENGRGNFPPRFSGLQFPNYSSELNVNALELDDSALYLCASSQKRALGGEQYFGPGTRLTVT.

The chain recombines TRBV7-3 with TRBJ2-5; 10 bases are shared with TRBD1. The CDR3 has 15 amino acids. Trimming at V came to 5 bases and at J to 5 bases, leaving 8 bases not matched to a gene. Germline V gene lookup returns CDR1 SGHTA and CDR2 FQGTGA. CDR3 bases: TGTGCCAGCAGCCGGGGACAGGGGAGGGCGGAGACCCAGTACTTC. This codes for CASSRGQGRAETQYF. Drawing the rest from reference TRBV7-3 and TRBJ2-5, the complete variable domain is GAGVSQTPSNKVTEKGKYVELRCDPISGHTALYWYRQSLGQGPEFLIYFQGTGAADDSGLPNDRFFAVRPEGSVSTLKIQRTERGDSAVYLCASSRGQGRAETQYFGPGTRLLVL.

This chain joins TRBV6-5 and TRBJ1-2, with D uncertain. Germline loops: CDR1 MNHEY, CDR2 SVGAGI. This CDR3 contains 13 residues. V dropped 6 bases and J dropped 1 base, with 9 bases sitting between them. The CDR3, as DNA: TGTGCCAGCAGGTTGTCCCTTAACTATGGCTACACCTTC. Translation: CASRLSLNYGYTF.